These 24 T cell receptor beta chains were sequenced from one sample in a study of T cells in Graves' hyperthyroidism and ophthalmopathy. RNA transcripts yielded amplified TCR beta CDR3 regions. An initial round of RT-PCR targeting the TCR CDR3 relied on the HTBI primer set. TCRdb reanalysed the multiplex PCR reads using MiXCR and keeps one entry per CDR3 protein. The sample yields around 610,000 distinct CDR3 sequences, roughly 15% seen once. The sequenced material came from blood. These receptors all come from a woman aged 40-49 years with Graves' ophthalmopathy.

The table lists this clonotype with many counts. The chain is built from TRBV7-2 and TRBJ1-1; D is unresolved. This CDR3 is built from 14 residues. The V gene's germline CDR1 is SGHTA and CDR2 FQGNSA. V was clipped by 5 bases and J by 1 base, with 11 bases between them. CDR3: CASSVQAENTEAFF. The CDR3 DNA is TGTGCCAGCAGCGTTCAGGCCGAGAACACTGAAGCTTTCTTT.

There are many counts of this clonotype. V and J are TRBV19 and TRBJ2-2, with D perhaps being TRBD1 or TRBD2 (5 bases each). Germline values: CDR1 LNHDA, CDR2 SQIVND (reference sequence). There are 15 residues in the CDR3. V lost 3 bases to trimming and J lost 6 bases, with 14 bases between them. This CDR3 is CASSIGDASPGELFF. CDR3 DNA sequence: TGTGCCAGTAGTATCGGGGACGCCTCACCCGGGGAGCTGTTTTTT.

This clonotype was detected a few times. V is TRBV29-1 and J is TRBJ2-2, with TRBD2 matching over 10 bases. The length of the CDR3 is 16 residues. Germline V gene data show CDR1 as SQVTM and CDR2 as ANQGSEA. The ends lost 5 bases at V and 1 base at J; junction bases unmatched: 7. The CDR3 nucleotides read TGCAGCGTTCCCTCCCTAGCGGGGGTGAACACCGGGGAGCTGTTTTTT. Its protein product is CSVPSLAGVNTGELFF.

This clonotype was seen many times. This chain connects TRBV20-1 to TRBJ2-7; no clear D. The CDR3 extends over 15 amino acids. Germline V CDR1 and CDR2: DFQATT, SNEGSKA (reference sequence). The V end lost 0 bases, the J end lost 0 bases, and 12 bases lay between the germline ends. CDR3 loop: CSARDSAGSSYEQYF. CDR3 bases: TGCAGTGCTAGAGATAGTGCCGGCAGCTCCTACGAGCAGTACTTC.

This clonotype showed up many times. This chain connects TRBV3-1 to TRBJ1-2, with D perhaps TRBD1 (5 bases). Trimming left V 0 bases short and J 4 bases short, with 15 bases between. CDR3 size: 16 residues. CDR1 LGHDT and CDR2 YNNKEL come from the germline V gene (reference sequence). CDR3 DNA sequence: TGTGCCAGCAGCCAAGATGGGGGGGGTCTTGGCTATGGCTACACCTTC. The encoded protein is CASSQDGGGLGYGYTF.

This clonotype appeared once. The junction shows a germline mismatch at one end, possibly a read error. The V gene is TRBV12-3 or TRBV12-4, the J gene TRBJ2-4, with 9 nucleotides matching TRBD1. This CDR3 is 16 amino acids long. The CDR3 DNA sequence: TGTGCCAGCAGTTTCCGTACAGGGGGCTGGAAAAACATTCAATACTTC. It codes for CASSFRTGGWKNIQYF.

At least ten counts were recorded for this clonotype. At one end the junction does not follow the germline gene, possibly because of a read error. The chain recombines TRBV7-2 with TRBJ1-1, with TRBD1 matching 7 bases. Germline V gene lookup returns CDR1 SGHTA and CDR2 FQGNSA. The CDR3 has 14 amino acids. Here the CDR3 reads CASSPRGLNAEAFF. DNA of the CDR3: TGTGCCAGCAGCCCCAGGGGGTTGAACGCTGAAGCTTTCTTT. Supplemented by reference TRBV7-2 and TRBJ1-1, the full variable domain reads GAGVSQSPSNKVTEKGKDVELRCDPISGHTALYWYRQSLGQGLEFLIYFQGNSAPDKSGLPSDRFSAERTGGSVSTLTIQRTQQEDSAVYLCASSPRGLNAEAFFGQGTRLTVV.

This clonotype was counted between two and nine times. The chain has TRBV28 and TRBJ2-5; no clear D. V was trimmed by 3 bases and J by 2 bases, leaving 10 bases between them. The CDR3 loop spans 14 amino acids. CDR1 is MDHEN, CDR2 SYDVKM, per germline. The CDR3: CASSFNSRQETQYF. CDR3 nucleotides: TGTGCCAGCAGTTTTAACAGTCGTCAAGAGACCCAGTACTTC.

This clonotype was counted ten times or more. The chain employs TRBV12-3 or TRBV12-4 and TRBJ2-7; TRBD2 might be the D (5 bases). The CDR3 loop spans 17 amino acids. Trimming pared 3 bases from V and 4 bases from J, leaving 22 bases between. The CDR3 here is CASSLRGDGLTPYEQYF. In DNA, the CDR3 is TGTGCCAGCAGTTTGCGAGGAGATGGACTTACTCCTTACGAGCAGTACTTC.

This sequence joins TRBV7-9 and TRBJ1-2, with TRBD1 identical over 7 bases. V shed 2 bases and J 3 bases; nucleotides not matched to a gene: 3. Looked up from germline, CDR1 is SEHNR and CDR2 is FQNEAQ (reference sequence). This CDR3 spans 14 amino acids. CDR3 amino acids: CASSLRGLYYGYTF. The CDR3 DNA reads as TGTGCCAGCAGCTTAAGGGGGCTCTACTATGGCTACACCTTC.

This clonotype was observed many times. The gene calls are TRBV2 and TRBJ2-5; TRBD2 is a possible D gene (5 bases). Germline CDR1 reads SNHLY; CDR2 reads FYNNEI. The CDR3 sequence is 15 residues long. Trimming cost V 6 bases and J 4 bases, with 18 bases left between them. DNA for the CDR3: TGTGCCAGCAGCCCGGCCGGACTTGAGGGAGAGACCCAGTACTTC. Protein: CASSPAGLEGETQYF.

In this sample, this clonotype turned up many times. CDR3: CSARTNYNRGNTIYF. CDR3 coding DNA: TGCAGTGCTCGCACAAACTATAATAGGGGAAACACCATATATTTT. This chain connects TRBV20-1 to TRBJ1-3, with D unresolved. Germline V lookup: CDR1 DFQATT, CDR2 SNEGSKA (reference sequence). The CDR3 totals 15 residues. Trimming left V 5 bases short and J 4 bases short, with 18 bases between.

This clonotype came up many times. The J gene is TRBJ1-3, the V gene TRBV12-3 or TRBV12-4; D is unresolved. V was clipped by 0 bases and J by 6 bases, with 3 bases between them. The CDR3 sequence is 12 residues long. Here the CDR3 reads CASSLALNTIYF. As DNA, the CDR3 is TGTGCCAGCAGTTTAGCGCTAAACACCATATATTTT.

This clonotype was seen ten or more times. The chain is built from TRBV6-1 and TRBJ2-3; 8 bases match TRBD2. This CDR3 has 17 amino acids. Looked up from germline, CDR1 is MNHNS and CDR2 is SASEGT. The V segment lost 3 bases and the J segment 1 base; nucleotides outside the gene matches: 9. The chain's CDR3 is CASSETVAGYGTDTQYF. DNA of the CDR3: TGTGCCAGCAGTGAGACGGTAGCGGGGTACGGCACAGATACGCAGTATTTT.

This chain links TRBV9 with TRBJ2-1; 8 bases map to TRBD1. J was trimmed by 12 bases and V by 3 bases; bases with no gene match: 11. Germline V lookup: CDR1 SGDLS, CDR2 YYNGEE. This CDR3 spans 14 amino acids. CDR3 sequence (DNA): TGTGCCAGCAGCGCCGGGACAGGTGGGGCAGGGCAGTTCTTC. This translates into CASSAGTGGAGQFF.

This clonotype has a count of ten or more. This chain connects TRBV6-2 or TRBV6-3 to TRBJ2-7; 7 bases match TRBD1. Germline V gives CDR1 MNHEY, CDR2 SVGEGT. Trimming at V came to 2 bases and at J to 0 bases, leaving 4 bases not matched to a gene. The CDR3 runs to 15 residues. CDR3 sequence reads: CASSYDRVSSYEQYF. Here the CDR3 DNA reads TGTGCCAGCAGTTACGACAGGGTGAGCTCCTACGAGCAGTACTTC.

This clonotype was counted many times. The chain is built from TRBV15 and TRBJ2-7; D unresolved. Per the germline V gene, CDR1 is LNHNV and CDR2 is YYDKDF (reference sequence). Trimming left V 3 bases short and J 0 bases short, with 9 bases between. The CDR3 loop spans 14 amino acids. The chain's CDR3 is CATSSFPGSYEQYF. The CDR3 DNA follows: TGTGCCACCAGCAGTTTCCCAGGCTCCTACGAGCAGTACTTC.

Ten or more counts support this clonotype. The chain combines TRBV28 with TRBJ1-5; TRBD1 agrees at 8 bases. Germline V gene data show CDR1 as MDHEN and CDR2 as SYDVKM. The length of the CDR3 is 14 residues. The V and J ends lost 2 bases and 4 bases, in that order; junction bases with no gene match: 1. The CDR3 DNA reads as TGTGCCAGCAGTTTACAGGGGGCAAATCAGCCCCAGCATTTT. Protein product: CASSLQGANQPQHF.

This clonotype has ten or more counts. The chain is built from TRBV28 and TRBJ2-7, with TRBD1 identical over 10 bases. Germline V gene sequence: CDR1 MDHEN, CDR2 SYDVKM. This CDR3 is 16 amino acids long. V lost 4 bases, J lost 6 bases, and 12 bases stayed unmatched. CDR3 coding DNA: TGTGCCAGCAGTTCGGCCGGGACAGGGGAGATCGGCGAGCAGTACTTC. Translating gives CASSSAGTGEIGEQYF.

This clonotype was found many times. V usage is TRBV9 and J usage is TRBJ2-5; D is uncertain. Germline V gene data show CDR1 as SGDLS and CDR2 as YYNGEE. CDR3 length equals 15 residues. V lost 0 bases and J lost 2, with 11 bases in between. CDR3 nucleotide sequence: TGTGCCAGCAGCGTAGCTTTGGCGGATCAAGAGACCCAGTACTTC. Translation: CASSVALADQETQYF.

The chain uses TRBV7-9 and TRBJ1-1; perhaps TRBD1 as D (5 bases). V was shortened by 1 base and J by 3 bases, with 12 bases between the two germline ends. Germline CDR1 is SEHNR and CDR2 is FQNEAQ (reference sequence). This CDR3 is 15 amino acids long. The DNA for the CDR3 is TGTGCCAGCAGCTTAGGGTGGGGGGTAGACACTGAAGCTTTCTTT. It is translated as CASSLGWGVDTEAFF.

The rearrangement joins TRBV7-3 to TRBJ1-3; no firm D call. The CDR3 contains 15 residues. Germline V CDR1 and CDR2: SGHTA, FQGTGA. V was shortened by 5 bases and J by 0 bases, with 11 bases between the two germline ends. The CDR3 bases are TGTGCCAGCAGCCCCCTGGGCGGCTCTGGAAACACCATATATTTT. Its protein is CASSPLGGSGNTIYF.

This clonotype was seen ten or more times. The chain uses TRBV6-2 or TRBV6-3 and TRBJ2-5; 9 bases line up with TRBD1. Trimming at V came to 6 bases and at J to 1 base, leaving 9 bases not matched to a gene. The CDR3 consists of 16 residues. The germline CDR1 and CDR2 sequences are MNHEY and SVGEGT. The CDR3 sequence: CASRTTPTGGQETQYF. DNA for the CDR3: TGTGCCAGCAGAACCACTCCGACAGGGGGCCAAGAGACCCAGTACTTC.

This rearrangement joins TRBV27 to TRBJ2-7; TRBD2 aligns across 12 bases. CDR1 is MNHEY and CDR2 is SMNVEV in the germline V gene (reference sequence). The CDR3 is 14 residues long. V shed 5 bases, J shed 5 bases, and the junction held 4 bases outside the gene matches. The CDR3 nucleotides are TGTGCCAGCAGTCACGGACTAGCGGGAAACGAGCAGTACTTC. Encoded protein: CASSHGLAGNEQYF.